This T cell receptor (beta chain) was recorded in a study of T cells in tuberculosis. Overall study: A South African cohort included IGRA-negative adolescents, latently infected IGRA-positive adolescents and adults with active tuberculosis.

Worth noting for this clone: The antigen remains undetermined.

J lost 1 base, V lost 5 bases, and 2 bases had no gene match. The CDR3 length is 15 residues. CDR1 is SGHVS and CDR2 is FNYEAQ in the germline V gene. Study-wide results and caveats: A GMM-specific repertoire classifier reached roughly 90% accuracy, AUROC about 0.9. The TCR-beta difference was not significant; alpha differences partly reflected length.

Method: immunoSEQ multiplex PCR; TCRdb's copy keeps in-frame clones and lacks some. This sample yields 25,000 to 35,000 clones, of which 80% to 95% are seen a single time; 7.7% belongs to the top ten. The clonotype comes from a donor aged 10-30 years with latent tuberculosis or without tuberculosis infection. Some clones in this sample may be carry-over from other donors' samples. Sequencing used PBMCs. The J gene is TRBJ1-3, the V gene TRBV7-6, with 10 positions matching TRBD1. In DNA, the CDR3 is TGTGCCAGCAGCGGGACAGGGGAATCTGGAAACACCATATATTTT. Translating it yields CASSGTGESGNTIYF.